This record concerns one TCR beta chain sequence. Its antigen is as yet unknown. This entry is derived from a study of shared clonotypes between healthy human individuals. The wider study: CD4 naive and CD4 memory each took three plates per donor, while CD8 naive took two and CD8 memory one.

Study processing details: ImmunoSEQ sequences covered only the junction and lacked quality scores; filtering therefore differed. Using immunoSEQ multiplex PCR, the repertoire was profiled, and TCRdb retains in-frame clones only, with some absent. V, J and clone size are those of that table, while D and trimming were read from the DNA. The sample comprises roughly 1.5 million clones, 95% to 99% of which are singletons, and roughly 0.45% rests with the top ten. This CDR3 is 16 amino acids long. J gave up 5 bases and V 4 bases, and 13 bases lay outside the gene matches. Germline assignment: CDR1 LNHNV and CDR2 YYDKDF (reference sequence). Findings of the study overall: What naive subsets generally showed was a larger estimated richness than memory subsets showed.

Material: naive CD4+ T cells sorted from blood. Subset in this sample: CD45RA+ positively selected. The TCR comes from a young man in good health. This chain joins TRBV15 and TRBJ1-2, with 7 bases aligning to TRBD1. The CDR3 here is CATSKARRDSIYGYTF. CDR3 bases: TGTGCCACCAGCAAAGCCCGGCGGGACAGCATATATGGCTACACCTTC.